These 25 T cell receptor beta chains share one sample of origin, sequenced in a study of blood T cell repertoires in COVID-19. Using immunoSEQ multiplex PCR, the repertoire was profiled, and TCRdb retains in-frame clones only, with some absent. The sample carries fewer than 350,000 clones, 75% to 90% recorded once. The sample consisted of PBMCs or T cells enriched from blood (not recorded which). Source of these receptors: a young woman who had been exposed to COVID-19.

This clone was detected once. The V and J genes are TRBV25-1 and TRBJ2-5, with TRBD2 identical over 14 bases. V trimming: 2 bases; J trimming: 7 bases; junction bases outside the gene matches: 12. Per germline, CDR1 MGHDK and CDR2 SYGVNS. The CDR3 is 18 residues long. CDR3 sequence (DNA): TGTGCCAGCAGTGAAGGGACTAGCGGGAGTTCTCTCTCGGGGACCCAGTACTTC. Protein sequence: CASSEGTSGSSLSGTQYF.

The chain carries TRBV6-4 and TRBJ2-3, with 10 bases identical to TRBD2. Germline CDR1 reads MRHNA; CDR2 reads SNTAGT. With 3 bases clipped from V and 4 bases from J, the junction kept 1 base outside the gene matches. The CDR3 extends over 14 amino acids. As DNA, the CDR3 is TGTGCCAGCAGTGAAGCGGGGGGGGCAGATACGCAGTATTTT. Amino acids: CASSEAGGADTQYF.

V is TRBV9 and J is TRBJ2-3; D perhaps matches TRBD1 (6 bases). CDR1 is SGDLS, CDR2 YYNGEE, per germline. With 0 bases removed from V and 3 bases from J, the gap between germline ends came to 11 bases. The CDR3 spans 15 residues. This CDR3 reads CASSVARGSTDTQYF. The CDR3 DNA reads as TGTGCCAGCAGCGTAGCCAGGGGCAGTACAGATACGCAGTATTTT.

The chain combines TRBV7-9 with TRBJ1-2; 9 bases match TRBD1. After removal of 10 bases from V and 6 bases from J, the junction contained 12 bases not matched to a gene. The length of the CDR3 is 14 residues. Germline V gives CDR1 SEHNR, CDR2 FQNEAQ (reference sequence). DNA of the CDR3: TGTGCCATCCCCAAAGGACAGGGGTATAATGGCTACACCTTC. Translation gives CAIPKGQGYNGYTF.

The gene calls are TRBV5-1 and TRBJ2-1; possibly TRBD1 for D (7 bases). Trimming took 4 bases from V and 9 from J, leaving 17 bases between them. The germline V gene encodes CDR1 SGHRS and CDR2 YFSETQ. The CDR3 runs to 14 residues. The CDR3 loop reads CASSLGGQLGEQFF. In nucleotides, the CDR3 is TGCGCCAGCAGCCTGGGGGGACAGTTGGGTGAGCAGTTCTTC. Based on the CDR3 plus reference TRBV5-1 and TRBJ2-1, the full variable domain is KAGVTQTPRYLIKTRGQQVTLSCSPISGHRSVSWYQQTPGQGLQFLFEYFSETQRNKGNFPGRFSGRQFSNSRSEMNVSTLELGDSALYLCASSLGGQLGEQFFGPGTRLTVL.

The CDR3 nucleotides are TGTGCCATCAGTTTACAGGGTAGCACAGATACGCAGTATTTT. Protein: CAISLQGSTDTQYF. This chain connects TRBV10-3 to TRBJ2-3, with D perhaps matching TRBD1 (6 bases). V was pared by 5 bases and J by 0 bases, with 9 bases between. Germline lookup yields CDR1 ENHRY and CDR2 SYGVKD. This CDR3 spans 14 amino acids.

The CDR3 sequence: CASSQDGDVGRVGAFF. The CDR3 region has the DNA TGCGCCAGCAGCCAAGATGGGGACGTGGGGAGGGTGGGCGCTTTCTTT. J is TRBJ1-1 and V is TRBV4-3; maybe TRBD1 (5 bases). Between the trimmed V and J ends, which lost 0 bases and 11 bases, there was a span of 22 bases. This CDR3 spans 16 amino acids. Germline CDR1 LGHNA, CDR2 YSLEER.

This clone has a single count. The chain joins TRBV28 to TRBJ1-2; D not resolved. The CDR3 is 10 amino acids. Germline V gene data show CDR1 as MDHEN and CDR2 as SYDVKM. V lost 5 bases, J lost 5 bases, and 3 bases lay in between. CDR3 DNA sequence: TGTGCCAGCAGTCAATATGGCTACACCTTC. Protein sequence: CASSQYGYTF.

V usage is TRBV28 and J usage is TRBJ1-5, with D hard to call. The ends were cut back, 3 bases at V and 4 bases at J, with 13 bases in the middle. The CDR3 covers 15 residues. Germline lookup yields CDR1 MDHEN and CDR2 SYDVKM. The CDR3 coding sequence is TGTGCCAGCAGTTTCTCGGGTCTAAATAATCAGCCCCAGCATTTT. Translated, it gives CASSFSGLNNQPQHF. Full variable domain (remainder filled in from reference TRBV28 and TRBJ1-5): DVKVTQSSRYLVKRTGEKVFLECVQDMDHENMFWYRQDPGLGLRLIYFSYDVKMKEKGDIPEGYSVSREKKERFSLILESASTNQTSMYLCASSFSGLNNQPQHFGDGTRLSIL.

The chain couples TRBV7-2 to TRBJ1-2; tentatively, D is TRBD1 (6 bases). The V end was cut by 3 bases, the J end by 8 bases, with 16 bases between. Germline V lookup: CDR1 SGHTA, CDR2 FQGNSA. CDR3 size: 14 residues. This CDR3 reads CASSFPTGIGGYTF. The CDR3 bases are TGTGCCAGCAGCTTTCCCACAGGGATTGGCGGCTACACCTTC.

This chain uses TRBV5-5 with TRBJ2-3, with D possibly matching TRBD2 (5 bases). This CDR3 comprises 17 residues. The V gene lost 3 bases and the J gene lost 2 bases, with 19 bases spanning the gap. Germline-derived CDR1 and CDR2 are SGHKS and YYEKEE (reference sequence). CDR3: CASSWPLERPSTDTQYF. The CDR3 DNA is TGTGCCAGCAGCTGGCCTTTGGAGCGGCCCTCCACAGATACGCAGTATTTT.

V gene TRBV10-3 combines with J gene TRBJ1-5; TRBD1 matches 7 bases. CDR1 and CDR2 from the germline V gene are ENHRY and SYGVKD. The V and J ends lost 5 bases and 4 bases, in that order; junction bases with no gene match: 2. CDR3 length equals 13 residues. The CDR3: CAISRQGNQPQHF. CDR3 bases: TGTGCCATCAGTAGACAGGGAAATCAGCCCCAGCATTTT.

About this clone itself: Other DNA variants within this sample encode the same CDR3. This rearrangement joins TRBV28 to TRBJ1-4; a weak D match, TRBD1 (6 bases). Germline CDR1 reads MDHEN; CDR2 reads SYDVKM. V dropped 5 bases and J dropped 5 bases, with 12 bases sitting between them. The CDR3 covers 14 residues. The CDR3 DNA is TGTGCCAGCAGTCTCAGACAGGAAAATGAAAAACTGTTTTTT. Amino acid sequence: CASSLRQENEKLFF.

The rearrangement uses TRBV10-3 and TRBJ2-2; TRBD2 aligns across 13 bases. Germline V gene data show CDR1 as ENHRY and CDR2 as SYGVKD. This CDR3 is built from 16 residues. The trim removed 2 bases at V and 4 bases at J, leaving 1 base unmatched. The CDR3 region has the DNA TGTGCCATCAGTGAGGGACTAGCGGGAGTCACCGGGGAGCTGTTTTTT. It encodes CAISEGLAGVTGELFF.

In DNA form, the CDR3 reads TGTGCCAGCAGCCAAGGGACCGACAGCTATCCTGAAAAACTGTTTTTT. This sequence encodes CASSQGTDSYPEKLFF. V gene TRBV4-2 combines with J gene TRBJ1-4; tentative D call: TRBD1 (5 bases). V was shortened by 1 base and J by 7 bases, with 16 bases between the two germline ends. The CDR3 loop spans 16 amino acids. Germline assignment: CDR1 LGHNA and CDR2 YNFKEQ.

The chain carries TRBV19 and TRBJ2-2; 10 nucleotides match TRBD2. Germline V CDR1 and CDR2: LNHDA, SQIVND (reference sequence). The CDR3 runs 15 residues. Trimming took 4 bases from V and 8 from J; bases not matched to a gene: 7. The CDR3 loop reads CASSTLAGVTGELFF. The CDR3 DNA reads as TGTGCCAGTAGTACTCTAGCGGGGGTTACGGGGGAGCTGTTTTTT.

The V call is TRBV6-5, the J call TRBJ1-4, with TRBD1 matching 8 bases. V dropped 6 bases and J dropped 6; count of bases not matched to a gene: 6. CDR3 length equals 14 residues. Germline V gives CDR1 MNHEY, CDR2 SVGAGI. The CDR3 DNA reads TGTGCCAGCAGCCGGACAGGGAAGGATGAAAAACTGTTTTTT. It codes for CASSRTGKDEKLFF.

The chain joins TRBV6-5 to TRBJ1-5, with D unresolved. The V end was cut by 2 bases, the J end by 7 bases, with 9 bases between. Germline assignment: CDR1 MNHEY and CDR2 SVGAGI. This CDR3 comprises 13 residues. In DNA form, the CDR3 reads TGTGCCAGCAGTTACGATAGTCGGCAGCCCCAGCATTTT. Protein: CASSYDSRQPQHF.

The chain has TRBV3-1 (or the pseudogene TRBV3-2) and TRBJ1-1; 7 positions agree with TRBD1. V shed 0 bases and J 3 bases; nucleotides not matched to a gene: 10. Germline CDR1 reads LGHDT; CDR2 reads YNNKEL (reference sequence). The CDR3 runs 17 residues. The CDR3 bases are TGTGCCAGCAGCCAAGATAAGAGAAGGGGGCCGGACACTGAAGCTTTCTTT. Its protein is CASSQDKRRGPDTEAFF.

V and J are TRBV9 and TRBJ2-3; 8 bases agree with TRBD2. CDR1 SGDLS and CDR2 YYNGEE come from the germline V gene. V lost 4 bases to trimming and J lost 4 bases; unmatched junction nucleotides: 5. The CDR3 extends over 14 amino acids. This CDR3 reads CASSSGGVADTQYF. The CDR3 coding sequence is TGTGCCAGCAGCTCCGGGGGGGTGGCAGATACGCAGTATTTT.

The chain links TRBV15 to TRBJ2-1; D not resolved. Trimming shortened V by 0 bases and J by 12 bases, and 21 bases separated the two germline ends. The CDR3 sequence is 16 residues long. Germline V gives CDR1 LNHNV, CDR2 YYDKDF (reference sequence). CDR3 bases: TGTGCCACCAGCAGAGATTCGGCCTGGTCGACATATAGGCAGTTCTTC. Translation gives CATSRDSAWSTYRQFF. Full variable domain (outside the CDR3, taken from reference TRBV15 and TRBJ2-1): DAMVIQNPRYQVTQFGKPVTLSCSQTLNHNVMYWYQQKSSQAPKLLFHYYDKDFNNEADTPDNFQSRRPNTSFCFLDIRSPGLGDTAMYLCATSRDSAWSTYRQFFGPGTRLTVL.

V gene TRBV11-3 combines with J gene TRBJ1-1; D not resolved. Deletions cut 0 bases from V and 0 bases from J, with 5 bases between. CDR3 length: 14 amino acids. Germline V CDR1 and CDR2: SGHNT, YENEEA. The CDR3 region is CASSLDPVNTEAFF. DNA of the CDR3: TGTGCCAGCAGCTTAGACCCAGTGAACACTGAAGCTTTCTTT.

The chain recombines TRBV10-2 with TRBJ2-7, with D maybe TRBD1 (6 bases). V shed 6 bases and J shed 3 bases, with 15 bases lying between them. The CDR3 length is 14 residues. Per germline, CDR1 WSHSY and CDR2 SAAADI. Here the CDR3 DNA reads TGCGCCAGCAGCCTCATTACAGGGATCTACGAGCAGTACTTC. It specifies CASSLITGIYEQYF.

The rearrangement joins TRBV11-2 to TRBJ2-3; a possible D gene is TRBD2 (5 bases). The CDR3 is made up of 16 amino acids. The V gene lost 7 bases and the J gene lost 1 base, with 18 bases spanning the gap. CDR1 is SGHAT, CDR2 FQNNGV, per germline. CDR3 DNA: TGTGCCAGCACCCCCCGTGGGAGTGGGGGCACAGATACGCAGTATTTT. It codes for CASTPRGSGGTDTQYF.

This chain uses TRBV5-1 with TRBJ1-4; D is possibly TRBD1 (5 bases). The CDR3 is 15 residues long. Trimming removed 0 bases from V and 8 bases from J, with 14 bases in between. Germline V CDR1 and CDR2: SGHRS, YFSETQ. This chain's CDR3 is CASSLVADQGEKLFF. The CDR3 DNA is TGCGCCAGCAGCTTGGTTGCCGATCAGGGAGAAAAACTGTTTTTT.